This T cell receptor (beta chain) comes out of a study of human CD8 memory T cell subsets. Trimming took off 6 bases at V and 2 bases at J, with 16 bases between the two ends. The CDR3 length is 15 residues. From germline, CDR1 is SGHNT and CDR2 YYREEE (reference sequence). Relative to its sample, this clonotype is medium-sized. Libraries of TCR beta chains were produced by 5' RACE (UMI-labeled). TCRdb used MiXCR to reprocess the 5' RACE reads, holding one entry per CDR3 protein. This sample has 8,300 or so distinct CDR3 sequences, with 3% to 5% found just once. The sequence derives from a human donor in good health. Material for sequencing was CD8+ T cells from PBMCs. The chain is built from TRBV5-4 and TRBJ2-3; tentatively, D is TRBD2 (5 bases). In DNA, the CDR3 is TGTGCCAGCACCTCCGACCCGGGATACACAGATACGCAGTATTTT. Residues: CASTSDPGYTDTQYF. Supplemented by reference TRBV5-4 and TRBJ2-3, the full variable domain reads ETGVTQSPTHLIKTRGQQVTLRCSSQSGHNTVSWYQQALGQGPQFIFQYYREEENGRGNFPPRFSGLQFPNYSSELNVNALELDDSALYLCASTSDPGYTDTQYFGPGTRLTVL.